The count of the clone carrying this T cell receptor (beta chain) is one. These data belong to a study of blood T cell repertoires in COVID-19. Study in general: Material from acute and convalescent COVID-19 was sourced from the United States, Italy and Spain. The analysed material was cDNA or gDNA that came from T cells, B-cell-depleted T cells, or PBMCs.

Authors' methods: Estimates of nucleated cell counts were drawn from the amplification of reference gene primers. Sequenced by immunoSEQ multiplex PCR; TCRdb stores in-frame clones only, minus some. V and J calls and clone size come straight from that table; D and trimming were deduced from the DNA. The data contain about 120,000 clones, 60% to 85% of them singletons. This sequence was found in a man between 65 and 85 years old with acute or convalescent COVID-19. What was sequenced was peripheral blood.

CDR3 in amino acids: CASSLTGFITEAFF. The CDR3 coding sequence is TGTGCCAGCAGCTTGACAGGGTTTATCACTGAAGCTTTCTTT. The V call is TRBV11-2, the J call TRBJ1-1, with 7 bases lining up with TRBD1. The CDR3 has 14 residues. Germline V CDR1 and CDR2: SGHAT, FQNNGV. The V segment lost 3 bases and the J segment 4 bases; nucleotides outside the gene matches: 5.